What follows is one TCR beta chain and its context. TCRdb called the 5' RACE reads again in MiXCR, with one record for every CDR3 protein. The table lists about 24,000 distinct CDR3 sequences, around 17% of them singletons. The data were obtained in a study of CD8 T cells in ankylosing spondylitis. Source material: blood. The origin of this receptor is a male donor with ankylosing spondylitis or in good health (not recorded which).

CDR3 sequence: CASSSGQWNQPQHF. The CDR3 region has the DNA TGTGCCAGCAGCTCAGGACAGTGGAATCAGCCCCAGCATTTT. The chain couples TRBV7-1 to TRBJ1-5; weak D call: TRBD1 (5 bases). TRBV7-1 is annotated as an ORF whose role is uncertain. The CDR3 runs 14 residues. V was trimmed by 1 base and J by 4 bases, leaving 8 bases between them.